What follows is one TCR beta chain and its context. These data come from a study of cytomegalovirus exposure and HLA in healthy donors. The primer mix had 60 Vbeta and 13 Jbeta primers. Profiling relied on immunoSEQ multiplex PCR, and the TCRdb table lists in-frame clones only, not all of them. This sample yields roughly 130,000 clones, of which 79% are seen a single time; roughly 2% belongs to the top ten. This CDR3 comprises 13 residues. Trimming left V 5 bases short and J 4 bases short, with 11 bases between. CDR1 LNHDA and CDR2 SQIVND come from the germline V gene (reference sequence). The chain recombines TRBV19 with TRBJ1-1, with D uncertain. The sequenced material came from PBMCs. This TCR was sampled from a man between 18 and 35 years old in good health and CMV-seronegative. The CDR3 region is CASSEAPGTEAFF. The CDR3 DNA sequence: TGTGCCAGTAGTGAAGCCCCGGGCACTGAAGCTTTCTTT.